This is a list of T cell receptor beta chains from one sample in a study of blood T cell repertoires in COVID-19. The assay was immunoSEQ multiplex PCR, and TCRdb's table has in-frame clones only and misses some. The sample lists approximately 280,000 clones, roughly 80% occurring once. The sequenced sample was PBMCs or T cells enriched from blood (not recorded which). The receptor source for this set is a middle-aged man who had been exposed to COVID-19. Both conserved end residues are part of each CDR3. Each record gives: D gene, J gene, V gene, clone size, CDR3 DNA, CDR3 protein. A D gene is named only where the DNA matches it firmly. Rows give clone size only sometimes, using once, few, many, or a class for an expanded clone.

d_call: TRBD1
j_call: TRBJ1-2
v_call: TRBV19
clone_size: -
cdr3_nt: TGTGCCAGCCAGACAGGGGACTATGGCTACACCTTC
cdr3_aa: CASQTGDYGYTF

d_call: -
j_call: TRBJ1-1
v_call: TRBV5-1
clone_size: -
cdr3_nt: TGCGCCAGCAGCTTGGCTCCCGACCTAGTGCACACTGAAGCTTTCTTT
cdr3_aa: CASSLAPDLVHTEAFF

d_call: -
j_call: TRBJ1-3
v_call: TRBV5-1
clone_size: few
cdr3_nt: TGCGCCAGCAGCTTGGGGAGCTCTGGAAACACCATATATTTT
cdr3_aa: CASSLGSSGNTIYF

d_call: TRBD2
j_call: TRBJ2-3
v_call: TRBV5-1
clone_size: -
cdr3_nt: TGCGCCAGCAGCTTACTAGCGGGAATATCAGATACGCAGTATTTT
cdr3_aa: CASSLLAGISDTQYF

d_call: TRBD1
j_call: TRBJ2-7
v_call: TRBV18
clone_size: -
cdr3_nt: TGTGCCAGCTCACCTGGGACAGCTTCGTACGAGCAGTACTTC
cdr3_aa: CASSPGTASYEQYF

d_call: TRBD1
j_call: TRBJ2-1
v_call: TRBV2
clone_size: -
cdr3_nt: TGTGCCAGCAGGGCGGACAGGGGGGACAATGAGCAGTTCTTC
cdr3_aa: CASRADRGDNEQFF

d_call: -
j_call: TRBJ2-7
v_call: TRBV2
clone_size: -
cdr3_nt: TGTGCCAGCAGACGGGACTACGAGCAGTACTTC
cdr3_aa: CASRRDYEQYF

d_call: TRBD2
j_call: TRBJ2-1
v_call: TRBV7-3
clone_size: -
cdr3_nt: TGTGCCAGCAGCTTGGGACTAGCGGGACATGAGCAGTTCTTC
cdr3_aa: CASSLGLAGHEQFF

d_call: TRBD1
j_call: TRBJ2-1
v_call: TRBV7-9
clone_size: few
cdr3_nt: TGTGCCAGCAGCCTCAGACAGGGGATATACAATGAGCAGTTCTTC
cdr3_aa: CASSLRQGIYNEQFF

d_call: TRBD1
j_call: TRBJ1-2
v_call: TRBV6-6
clone_size: few
cdr3_nt: TGTGCCAGCAGTCCTATCCTACAGGGGGCTGGCGGCTATGGCTACACCTTC
cdr3_aa: CASSPILQGAGGYGYTF

d_call: -
j_call: TRBJ1-1
v_call: TRBV5-8
clone_size: -
cdr3_nt: TGTGCCAGCAGTTCAGGGCGGATGAACACTGAAGCTTTCTTT
cdr3_aa: CASSSGRMNTEAFF

d_call: -
j_call: TRBJ2-7
v_call: TRBV18
clone_size: -
cdr3_nt: TGTGCCAGCTCAGCCGGCACAGTCTCCTACGAGCAGTACTTC
cdr3_aa: CASSAGTVSYEQYF

d_call: -
j_call: TRBJ1-1
v_call: TRBV11-1
clone_size: -
cdr3_nt: TGTGCCAGCAGCTTAGTATCGTCCGGAGCTTTCTTT
cdr3_aa: CASSLVSSGAFF

d_call: TRBD2
j_call: TRBJ2-1
v_call: TRBV30
clone_size: many
cdr3_nt: TGTGCCTGGAGTATAGGGACTAGCTACAATGAGCAGTTCTTC
cdr3_aa: CAWSIGTSYNEQFF

d_call: TRBD1
j_call: TRBJ1-1
v_call: TRBV14
clone_size: -
cdr3_nt: TGTGCCAGCAACCCCGGGACAGGGGCTATGAACACTGAAGCTTTCTTT
cdr3_aa: CASNPGTGAMNTEAFF

d_call: TRBD1
j_call: TRBJ1-1
v_call: TRBV15
clone_size: -
cdr3_nt: TGTGCCACCAGCAGAGCGGGACAGGGGTCGACTGAAGCTTTCTTT
cdr3_aa: CATSRAGQGSTEAFF

d_call: -
j_call: TRBJ1-6
v_call: TRBV19
clone_size: -
cdr3_nt: TGTGCCAGTAGTGCCGGGACTAGACAGGATTCACCCCTCCACTTT
cdr3_aa: CASSAGTRQDSPLHF

d_call: TRBD1
j_call: TRBJ2-1
v_call: TRBV10-3
clone_size: -
cdr3_nt: TGTGCCGTCCGGGACAGAGTCAATGAGCAGTTCTTC
cdr3_aa: CAVRDRVNEQFF

d_call: -
j_call: TRBJ2-7
v_call: TRBV12-3/TRBV12-4
clone_size: -
cdr3_nt: TGTGCCAGCAGTTCGTTCTACGAGCAGTACTTC
cdr3_aa: CASSSFYEQYF

d_call: TRBD2
j_call: TRBJ2-2
v_call: TRBV2
clone_size: -
cdr3_nt: TGTGCCAGCTGTAAACTCCTAGCGGGAGGGGCCACCGGGGAGCTGTTTTTT
cdr3_aa: CASCKLLAGGATGELFF

d_call: -
j_call: TRBJ2-2
v_call: TRBV5-1
clone_size: -
cdr3_nt: TGCGCCAGCAGCTTGGCAGTATCGTGGCAGGGGAACACCGGGGAGCTGTTTTTT
cdr3_aa: CASSLAVSWQGNTGELFF

d_call: -
j_call: TRBJ2-7
v_call: TRBV11-2
clone_size: once
cdr3_nt: TGTGCCAGCAGCCAAGCGGGCCCCCTTCACTACGAGCAGTACTTC
cdr3_aa: CASSQAGPLHYEQYF

d_call: -
j_call: TRBJ2-6
v_call: TRBV5-1
clone_size: once
cdr3_nt: TGCGCCAGCAGCTCCCCGGGACTCGATAGCCGACTCCTCTCTGGGGCCAACGTCCTGACTTTC
cdr3_aa: CASSSPGLDSRLLSGANVLTF

d_call: TRBD1
j_call: TRBJ2-5
v_call: TRBV7-2
clone_size: -
cdr3_nt: TGTGCCAGCAGCACCAGGACAGGAAAAGAGACCCAGTACTTC
cdr3_aa: CASSTRTGKETQYF

d_call: -
j_call: TRBJ2-5
v_call: TRBV7-9
clone_size: -
cdr3_nt: TGTGCCAGCAGCCCCCCGGGGTTGGGGGAGACCCAGTACTTC
cdr3_aa: CASSPPGLGETQYF

d_call: TRBD2
j_call: TRBJ2-7
v_call: TRBV5-1
clone_size: many
cdr3_nt: TGCGCCAGCAGCTCGACTAGCGGGAGGTACGAGCAGTACTTC
cdr3_aa: CASSSTSGRYEQYF

d_call: -
j_call: TRBJ1-5
v_call: TRBV6-2/TRBV6-3
clone_size: -
cdr3_nt: TGTGCCAGCAGTTACTCGTCAGGTTGGCAGCCCCAGCATTTT
cdr3_aa: CASSYSSGWQPQHF

d_call: TRBD2
j_call: TRBJ2-7
v_call: TRBV3-1/TRBV3-2
clone_size: -
cdr3_nt: TGTGCCAGCAGCTGGAGCGGGAGGGCCACAGACGAGCAGTACTTC
cdr3_aa: CASSWSGRATDEQYF

d_call: TRBD2
j_call: TRBJ2-3
v_call: TRBV30
clone_size: -
cdr3_nt: TGTGCCTGGAGTGTAGGGACTAGCGGCACAGATACGCAGTATTTT
cdr3_aa: CAWSVGTSGTDTQYF

d_call: -
j_call: TRBJ2-7
v_call: TRBV5-4
clone_size: -
cdr3_nt: TGTGCCAGCGGTTTGGCGCCGAGCTCCTACGAGCAGTACTTC
cdr3_aa: CASGLAPSSYEQYF

d_call: TRBD1
j_call: TRBJ1-1
v_call: TRBV5-1
clone_size: -
cdr3_nt: TGCGCCAGCAGCTTGGGAAGGCGGCAGGGGGCGCGGGGCACTGAAGCTTTCTTT
cdr3_aa: CASSLGRRQGARGTEAFF

d_call: -
j_call: TRBJ2-2
v_call: TRBV5-1
clone_size: -
cdr3_nt: TGCGCCAGCAGCTTGTTGCGGGCCGCGAACACCGGGGAGCTGTTTTTT
cdr3_aa: CASSLLRAANTGELFF

d_call: TRBD1
j_call: TRBJ1-5
v_call: TRBV2
clone_size: -
cdr3_nt: TGTGCCAGCAGTCAGGGGGCTTTTCGCAATCAGCCCCAGCATTTT
cdr3_aa: CASSQGAFRNQPQHF

d_call: -
j_call: TRBJ1-2
v_call: TRBV10-2
clone_size: -
cdr3_nt: TGCGCCAGCTCCTACAGCAGGGCGGATGGCTACACCTTC
cdr3_aa: CASSYSRADGYTF

d_call: -
j_call: TRBJ2-3
v_call: TRBV7-3
clone_size: -
cdr3_nt: TGTGCCAGCAGCCCACTTCCATCCTCCACAGATACGCAGTATTTT
cdr3_aa: CASSPLPSSTDTQYF